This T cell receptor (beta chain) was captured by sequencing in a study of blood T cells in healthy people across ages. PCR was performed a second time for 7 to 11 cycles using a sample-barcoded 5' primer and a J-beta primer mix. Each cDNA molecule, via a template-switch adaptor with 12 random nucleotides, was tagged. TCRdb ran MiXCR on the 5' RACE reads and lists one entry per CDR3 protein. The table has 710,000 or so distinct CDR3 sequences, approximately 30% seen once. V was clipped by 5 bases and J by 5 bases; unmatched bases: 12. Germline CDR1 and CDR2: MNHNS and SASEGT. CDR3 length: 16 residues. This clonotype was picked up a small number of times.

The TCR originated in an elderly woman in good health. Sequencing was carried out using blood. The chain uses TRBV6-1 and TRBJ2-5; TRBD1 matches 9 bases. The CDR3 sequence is CASSPPGTGFRETQYF. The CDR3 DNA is TGTGCCAGCAGTCCCCCCGGGACAGGGTTTAGGGAGACCCAGTACTTC.